This T cell receptor (beta chain) came from a study of cytomegalovirus exposure and HLA in healthy donors. This CDR3 is built from 15 residues. V lost 0 bases and J lost 1, with 9 bases in between. In germline, CDR1 is MGHRA, CDR2 YSYEKL. Sequencing used immunoSEQ multiplex PCR; TCRdb keeps in-frame clones, though not all of them. Here the sample spans some 290,000 clones, 70% to 90% being singletons. Regarding this clone: The target antigen is unknown.

Whole-study results and caveats: The classifier, whose performance was assessed in both the original and validation cohorts, reportedly diagnosed cytomegalovirus status with high specificity and sensitivity. According to a subsequent analysis, TCR clusters from the first cohort were inclined to appear together in the roughly 110 validation repertoires.

The rearrangement joins TRBV4-1 to TRBJ2-5; D is ambiguous. The TCR was taken from a man between 25 and 39 years old in good health and CMV-seronegative. Specimen: PBMCs. The CDR3 region is CASSQDPNFQETQYF. CDR3 nucleotides: TGCGCCAGCAGCCAAGACCCTAACTTCCAAGAGACCCAGTACTTC.